This T cell receptor beta chain originates from a study of T-cell memory formation after mild COVID-19. Findings and limits, study-wide: Some clones that responded were present in memory (sampled pre-infection), which suggests cross-reactive memory joined.

CDR3 length: 18 amino acids. Trimming removed 5 bases at V and 0 bases at J, with 17 bases between. The germline CDR1 and CDR2 sequences are MNHEY and SVGAGI. This clonotype was seen more than once but under ten times. Its antigen remains unidentified. One entry per CDR3 protein results from TCRdb running MiXCR on the 5' RACE reads. The table shows 550,000 to 600,000 distinct CDR3 sequences, with about 18% occurring only once. The sequencing input was PBMCs or a T cell subset sorted from them (not recorded which). The sequence derives from an adult woman who had mild COVID-19 (a few samples of this study predate the infection). Cell type and time point are not known. The chain employs TRBV6-5 and TRBJ2-6; D is unclear. This chain's CDR3 is CASSPLTLIPSGANVLTF. CDR3 coding DNA: TGTGCCAGCAGTCCCCTGACCCTAATACCCTCTGGGGCCAACGTCCTGACTTTC.